Below, 4 T cell receptor beta chains from the same sample are listed, as sequenced in a study of identical twins. TCRdb independently ran MiXCR on the 5' RACE reads; one entry per CDR3 protein. The sample has fewer than 900,000 distinct CDR3 sequences, roughly 18% seen once. This same sample was also taken into another study, of T cells expressing NK-cell markers.

Sequencing was carried out using PBMCs. All receptors derive from a woman younger than 35 in good health.

The chain employs TRBV12-3 or TRBV12-4 and TRBJ2-3; D perhaps matches TRBD1 (6 bases). Trimming removed 7 bases from V and 4 bases from J, with 15 bases in between. The CDR3 sequence is 14 residues long. CDR3 amino acids: CASKGTQGADTQYF. The CDR3 DNA sequence: TGTGCCAGCAAGGGGACACAGGGTGCAGATACGCAGTATTTT.

This clonotype has only a few counts. The V and J genes are TRBV27 and TRBJ2-5; D is perhaps TRBD1 or TRBD2 (5 bases each). Germline V CDR1 and CDR2: MNHEY, SMNVEV (reference sequence). There are 15 residues in the CDR3. The V gene lost 6 bases and the J gene lost 1 base, with 15 bases spanning the gap. CDR3 sequence (DNA): TGTGCCAGCAGGCCTTTGGGGGTGGGCCAAGAGACCCAGTACTTC. Its protein product is CASRPLGVGQETQYF.

The chain carries TRBV18 and TRBJ1-2; 7 nucleotides match TRBD1. CDR3 length: 15 residues. Germline CDR1 is KGHSH and CDR2 is LQKENI. V gave up 0 bases and J gave up 5 bases; unmatched junction bases: 6. The chain's CDR3 is CASSPPSGQMYGYTF. DNA of the CDR3: TGTGCCAGCTCACCACCGTCGGGACAGATGTATGGCTACACCTTC. Complete variable domain (other parts from reference TRBV18 and TRBJ1-2): NAGVMQNPRHLVRRRGQEARLRCSPMKGHSHVYWYRQLPEEGLKFMVYLQKENIIDESGMPKERFSAEFPKEGPSILRIQQVVRGDSAAYFCASSPPSGQMYGYTFGSGTRLTVV.

V usage is TRBV29-1 and J usage is TRBJ2-6, with 9 nucleotides matching TRBD1. The CDR3 length is 15 residues. Germline V gene sequence: CDR1 SQVTM, CDR2 ANQGSEA. The chain's CDR3 is CRVGQGLSGANVLTF. Written as DNA, the CDR3 is TGCAGAGTGGGACAGGGCCTCTCTGGGGCCAACGTCCTGACTTTC.